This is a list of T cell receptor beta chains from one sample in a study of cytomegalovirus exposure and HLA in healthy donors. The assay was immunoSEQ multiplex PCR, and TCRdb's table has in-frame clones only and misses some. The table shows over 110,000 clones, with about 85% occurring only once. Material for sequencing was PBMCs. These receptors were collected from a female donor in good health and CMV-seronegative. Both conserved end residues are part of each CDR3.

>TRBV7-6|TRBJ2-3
CASSLVSSGADTQYF
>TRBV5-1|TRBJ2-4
CASSALQGITNIQYF
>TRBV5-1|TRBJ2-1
CASSLGGNRGNEQFF
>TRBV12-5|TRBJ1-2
CASGLVTFYTF
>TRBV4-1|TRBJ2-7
CASSQVFSRDYEQYF
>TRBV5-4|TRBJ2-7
CASPHTPTPRSGTVYEQYF
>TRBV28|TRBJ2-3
CASSFNGGGTDTQYF
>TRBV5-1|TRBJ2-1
CASSTGTGGSYNEQFF
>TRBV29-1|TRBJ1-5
CSAGTGKGQPQHF
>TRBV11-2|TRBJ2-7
CASSLDGGSNEQYF
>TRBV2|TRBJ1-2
CASPRTDYGYTF
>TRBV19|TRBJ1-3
CASTLGQGQGSTIYF
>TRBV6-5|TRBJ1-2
CASSYGTGDSDYGYTF
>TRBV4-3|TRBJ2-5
CASSQDRGEQYF
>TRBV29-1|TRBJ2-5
CSVPGAGGPFQETQYF
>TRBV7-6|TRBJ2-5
CASSTRAGPRETQYF
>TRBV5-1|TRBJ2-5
CASSFTTPRTGTETQYF
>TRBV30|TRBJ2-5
CAWSKQGKETQYF
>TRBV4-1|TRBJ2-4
CASSPPLTSGTAKNIQYF
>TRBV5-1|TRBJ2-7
CASSLGGLGLGRGEQYF
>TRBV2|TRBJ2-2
CASSQTGELFF
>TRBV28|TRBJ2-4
CASSHGSSRDIQYF
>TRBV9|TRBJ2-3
CASSHPRAGGPADTQYF
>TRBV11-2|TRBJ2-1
CASSLQGLANEQFF
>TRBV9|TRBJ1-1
CASSVDRGPGGEAFF
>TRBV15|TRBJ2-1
CATSRDRGGGAGQFF
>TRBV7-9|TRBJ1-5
CASSLEGAGQPQHF
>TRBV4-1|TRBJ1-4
CASSQRDINEKLFF
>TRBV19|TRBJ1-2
CASTKGQGVLDGYTF
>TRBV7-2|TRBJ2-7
CASSPQEEGYEQYF
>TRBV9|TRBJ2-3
CASSVFGQGAQDTQYF
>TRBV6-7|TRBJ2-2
CASAAGVNTGELFF
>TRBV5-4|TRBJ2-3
CASSLLTDVDTQYF
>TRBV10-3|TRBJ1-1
CAIRGDRAIRGANTEAFF
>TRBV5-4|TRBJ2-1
CASSSGTSRYNEQFF
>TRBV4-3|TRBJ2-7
CASSVTSGGAFEQYF
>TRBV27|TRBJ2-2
CASSSPLGLVTGELFF
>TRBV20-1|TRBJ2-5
CSAKGGETQYF
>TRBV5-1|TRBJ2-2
CASSLAASGYTGELFF
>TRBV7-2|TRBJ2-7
CASSLARGASGLSYEQYF